These 19 T cell receptor beta chains originate from one sample sequenced in a study of T cells in Graves' hyperthyroidism and ophthalmopathy (dated by TCRdb to between 2018 and 2021). The method was multiplex PCR. Sequencing used an Illumina HiSeq 2000. TCR beta CDR3 regions were amplified from RNA transcripts. The first round of RT-PCR for the TCR CDR3 was performed with the HTBI primer set and the Qiagen OneStep RT-PCR kit. In TCRdb, the public reads were trimmed at Q25 with fastp and aligned with MiXCR, with productive beta chains retained. Under each unique CDR3 protein, matching rows form one entry showing the most common genes and DNA. In all, the sample holds over 250,000 distinct CDR3 sequences, and about 25% of those were seen once. The top ten clones comprise around 28% of the sample. Sequenced material: blood. Receptors originate from a man between 40 and 49 years old with Graves' hyperthyroidism that later progressed to Graves' ophthalmopathy.

There are many counts of this clonotype. The chain carries TRBV12-3 or TRBV12-4 and TRBJ2-5; D is perhaps TRBD2 (5 bases). V was cut by 5 bases and J by 4 bases, with 11 bases left in between. The CDR3 runs to 13 residues. The CDR3 reads CASSPTGVETQYF. The CDR3 DNA follows: TGTGCCAGCAGTCCCACCGGGGTAGAGACCCAGTACTTC.

This clonotype has at least ten counts. This rearrangement joins TRBV6-5 to TRBJ1-2; no clear D. From germline, CDR1 is MNHEY and CDR2 SVGAGI. The CDR3 extends over 13 amino acids. Trimming stripped 5 bases from V and 2 bases from J, with 9 bases between. As DNA, the CDR3 is TGTGCCAGCAGTCGGACGAAAAACTATGGCTACACCTTC. Amino acid sequence: CASSRTKNYGYTF.

The chain recombines TRBV20-1 with TRBJ2-5; tentative D call: TRBD1 (6 bases). CDR1 and CDR2 (germline): DFQATT, SNEGSKA (reference sequence). CDR3 size: 13 residues. V dropped 1 base and J dropped 5 bases, with 11 bases sitting between them. The CDR3 here is CSARGRGKETQYF. The DNA for the CDR3 is TGCAGTGCTAGAGGCAGGGGCAAGGAGACCCAGTACTTC.

This clonotype showed up just a few times. The rearrangement links TRBV18 to TRBJ1-1; D perhaps matches TRBD1 (5 bases). Trimming removed 2 bases at V and 0 bases at J, with 16 bases between. Germline V gives CDR1 KGHSH, CDR2 LQKENI. The CDR3 consists of 17 residues. CDR3 amino acids: CASSPRAGPGLNTEAFF. The CDR3 nucleotides read TGTGCCAGCTCACCAAGAGCAGGGCCAGGGTTGAACACTGAAGCTTTCTTT.

This clonotype was observed many times. The rearrangement uses TRBV30 and TRBJ1-2; D gene unclear. CDR1 and CDR2 (germline): GTSNPN, SVGIG (reference sequence). V lost 2 bases to trimming and J lost 0 bases, with 13 bases between them. This CDR3 contains 15 residues. The CDR3 DNA reads as TGTGCCTGGAGTCGCCCTCTCTTCGCTAACTATGGCTACACCTTC. Translating it yields CAWSRPLFANYGYTF.

This clonotype was recorded many times. The genes are TRBV24-1 and TRBJ2-2; D ambiguous. CDR3 length: 15 amino acids. The V gene lost 3 bases and the J gene lost 4 bases, with 11 bases spanning the gap. CDR1 and CDR2 from the germline V gene are KGHDR and SFDVKD. In DNA, the CDR3 is TGTGCCACCAGTGATCCTGGGTGGGGCACCGGGGAGCTGTTTTTT. As protein: CATSDPGWGTGELFF.

The sample holds many counts of this clonotype. The chain recombines TRBV12-3 or TRBV12-4 with TRBJ1-1; tentative D call: TRBD1 (5 bases). V was trimmed by 5 bases and J by 0 bases, leaving 7 bases between them. This CDR3 region has 13 residues. This chain's CDR3 is CASSATVNTEAFF. The CDR3 DNA sequence: TGTGCCAGCAGTGCGACAGTGAACACTGAAGCTTTCTTT.

The V call is TRBV7-2, the J call TRBJ1-2; D is uncertain. CDR3 length equals 12 residues. Germline loops: CDR1 SGHTA, CDR2 FQGNSA. V lost 1 base and J lost 6, with 6 bases in between. The CDR3: CASSLDQHGYTF. In nucleotides, the CDR3 is TGTGCCAGCAGCTTAGACCAGCATGGCTACACCTTC.

This clonotype was recorded many times. This rearrangement joins TRBV29-1 to TRBJ1-1; possibly TRBD1 for D (5 bases). This CDR3 is 14 amino acids long. The germline CDR1 and CDR2 sequences are SQVTM and ANQGSEA. The V end lost 3 bases, the J end lost 0 bases, and 11 bases lay between the germline ends. The CDR3 protein is CSVDPGRVNTEAFF. In DNA, the CDR3 is TGCAGCGTTGACCCAGGGAGGGTGAACACTGAAGCTTTCTTT. Drawing the rest from reference TRBV29-1 and TRBJ1-1, the complete variable domain is SAVISQKPSRDICQRGTSLTIQCQVDSQVTMMFWYRQQPGQSLTLIATANQGSEATYESGFVIDKFPISRPNLTFSTLTVSNMSPEDSSIYLCSVDPGRVNTEAFFGQGTRLTVV.

Ten or more counts support this clonotype. The genes are TRBV20-1 and TRBJ2-7; D is perhaps TRBD1 or TRBD2 (5 bases each). V lost 6 bases to trimming and J lost 3 bases, with 18 bases between them. CDR1 and CDR2 (germline): DFQATT, SNEGSKA (reference sequence). The CDR3 loop spans 14 amino acids. The CDR3 spells CSAPPPGAHYEQYF. In DNA, the CDR3 is TGCAGTGCCCCCCCCCCCGGGGCCCACTACGAGCAGTACTTC.

The V gene is TRBV28, the J gene TRBJ2-7, with 11 bases fitting TRBD2. CDR1 MDHEN and CDR2 SYDVKM come from the germline V gene. This CDR3 has 15 amino acids. Trimming removed 4 bases from V and 3 bases from J; junction bases left unmatched: 5. The CDR3: CASSSRTSGRYEQYF. The CDR3 nucleotides are TGTGCCAGCAGTTCAAGGACTAGCGGGCGCTACGAGCAGTACTTC.

This clonotype appeared many times. This rearrangement joins TRBV15 to TRBJ2-7, with a tentative D call TRBD1 (5 bases). This CDR3 contains 15 residues. V lost 3 bases to trimming and J lost 3 bases, with 15 bases between them. The germline gives CDR1 LNHNV, CDR2 YYDKDF (reference sequence). The CDR3: CATSRTDGFVYEQYF. CDR3 DNA sequence: TGTGCCACCAGCAGGACAGACGGCTTCGTCTACGAGCAGTACTTC.

This clonotype was picked up many times. The rearrangement uses TRBV6-1 and TRBJ2-5; D is perhaps TRBD1 or TRBD2 (5 bases each). Trimming took 1 base from V and 2 from J, leaving 8 bases between them. Germline V CDR1 and CDR2: MNHNS, SASEGT. The CDR3 has 14 residues. This CDR3 is CASSEDWGQETQYF. In DNA form, the CDR3 reads TGTGCCAGCAGTGAAGATTGGGGGCAAGAGACCCAGTACTTC.

The chain joins TRBV12-3 or TRBV12-4 to TRBJ1-1, with D unresolved. Trimming cost V 6 bases and J 1 base, with 12 bases left between them. The CDR3 totals 14 residues. CDR3 in amino acids: CASSLNMRNTEAFF. The CDR3 DNA reads as TGTGCCAGCAGCCTTAACATGAGGAACACTGAAGCTTTCTTT.

This clonotype was seen ten or more times. The chain uses TRBV30 and TRBJ1-2; D might be TRBD1 (6 bases). This CDR3 region has 12 residues. Germline V gene sequence: CDR1 GTSNPN, CDR2 SVGIG (reference sequence). V lost 1 base to trimming and J lost 7 bases, with 10 bases between them. The CDR3 DNA reads TGTGCCTGGAGTGGGGGGGCGGGTGGCTACACCTTC. Its protein product is CAWSGGAGGYTF.

There are a few counts of this clonotype. The chain links TRBV12-3 or TRBV12-4 to TRBJ2-3, with 13 positions matching TRBD2. This CDR3 has 16 residues. J lost 4 bases, V lost 5 bases, and 6 bases had no gene match. Written as DNA, the CDR3 is TGTGCCAGCAGTGCCCAGGGACTAGCGGGGTCAGATACGCAGTATTTT. The encoded protein is CASSAQGLAGSDTQYF.

Many counts were recorded for this clonotype. V usage is TRBV6-5 and J usage is TRBJ2-5; D unclear. CDR1 is MNHEY, CDR2 SVGAGI, per germline. The CDR3 runs 14 residues. The V end was cut by 5 bases, the J end by 1 base, with 11 bases between. The DNA of the CDR3 is TGTGCCAGCAGTATAGGACGTCTCCAAGAGACCCAGTACTTC. This translates into CASSIGRLQETQYF.

The chain is built from TRBV11-2 and TRBJ2-7, with no clear D. Germline V gene sequence: CDR1 SGHAT, CDR2 FQNNGV. V lost 0 bases and J lost 3, with 12 bases in between. CDR3 length: 15 residues. CDR3 protein: CASSLDRVLFYEQYF. DNA for the CDR3: TGTGCCAGCAGCTTAGATCGGGTTCTCTTCTACGAGCAGTACTTC.

In this sample, this clonotype turned up a few times. V is TRBV28 and J is TRBJ2-7; 8 nucleotides line up with TRBD1. The ends lost 5 bases at V and 4 bases at J; junction bases unmatched: 7. Germline CDR1 is MDHEN and CDR2 is SYDVKM. CDR3 length: 14 residues. CDR3 in DNA: TGTGCCAGCAGTCGACAGGGGATCGGGTACGAGCAGTACTTC. Protein sequence: CASSRQGIGYEQYF. The full variable domain, with the rest looked up from reference TRBV28 and TRBJ2-7, is DVKVTQSSRYLVKRTGEKVFLECVQDMDHENMFWYRQDPGLGLRLIYFSYDVKMKEKGDIPEGYSVSREKKERFSLILESASTNQTSMYLCASSRQGIGYEQYFGPGTRLTVT.